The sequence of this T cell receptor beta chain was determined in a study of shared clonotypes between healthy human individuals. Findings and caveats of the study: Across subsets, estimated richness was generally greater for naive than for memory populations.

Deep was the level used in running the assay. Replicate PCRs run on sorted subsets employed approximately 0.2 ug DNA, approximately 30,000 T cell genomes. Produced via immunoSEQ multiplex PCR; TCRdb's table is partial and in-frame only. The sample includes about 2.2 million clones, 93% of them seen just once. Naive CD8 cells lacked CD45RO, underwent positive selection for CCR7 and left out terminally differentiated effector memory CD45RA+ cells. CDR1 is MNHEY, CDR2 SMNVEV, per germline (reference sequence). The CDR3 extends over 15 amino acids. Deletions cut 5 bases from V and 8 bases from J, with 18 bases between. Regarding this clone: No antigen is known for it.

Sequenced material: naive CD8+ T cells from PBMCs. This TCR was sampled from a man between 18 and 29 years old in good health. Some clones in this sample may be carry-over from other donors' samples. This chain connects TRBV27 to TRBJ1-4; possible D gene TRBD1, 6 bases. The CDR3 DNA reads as TGTGCCAGCAGTCCAAACCCCGGGAGGGGGGAAAAACTGTTTTTT. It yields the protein CASSPNPGRGEKLFF. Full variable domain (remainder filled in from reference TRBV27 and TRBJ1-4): EAQVTQNPRYLITVTGKKLTVTCSQNMNHEYMSWYRQDPGLGLRQIYYSMNVEVTDKGDVPEGYKVSRKEKRNFPLILESPSPNQTSLYFCASSPNPGRGEKLFFGSGTQLSVL.